The clone carrying this T cell receptor beta chain was seen only a few times. The antigen is not known. The data were taken from a study of T cells in Graves' hyperthyroidism and ophthalmopathy. Points from the study as a whole: Also found in blood were most expanded thyroid clonotypes above 0.001.

Amplified TCR beta CDR3 regions came from RNA transcripts. Initially, a first-round RT-PCR of the TCR CDR3 employed the HTBI primer set. MiXCR, applied by TCRdb to the multiplex PCR reads, yields one record per CDR3 protein. The sample carries about 350,000 distinct CDR3 sequences, about 14% recorded once. In germline, CDR1 is SGHRS, CDR2 YFSETQ. V lost 4 bases, J lost 7 bases, and 10 bases stayed unmatched. This CDR3 is built from 15 residues. The hyperthyroidism patients had all been newly diagnosed, and their disease duration was under 2 months. Their ages ranged from 18 to 65 years. Researchers barred patients who had uncontrolled infection, other autoimmune disease, pregnancy or lactation.

This sequence was found in a woman in her 30s with Graves' hyperthyroidism. This chain joins TRBV5-1 and TRBJ2-3; 9 bases map to TRBD2. The specimen sequenced was blood. Here the CDR3 DNA reads TGCGCCAGCAGCAGTAGCGGGAGTCTTGGTTATACGCAGTATTTT. Protein: CASSSSGSLGYTQYF.